This T cell receptor beta chain was sequenced in a study of Ad26.COV2.S vaccination and SARS-CoV-2 variants (dated by TCRdb to the early 2020s). About the investigation overall: Donors in the vaccine arm were drawn from COV1001, a phase I-IIa trial of Ad26.COV2.S in healthy adults that was multicentre, randomized, double-blind and placebo-controlled. Ad26.COV2.S was administered intramuscularly at 5 x 10^10 or 1 x 10^11 viral particles, either as a single shot or as two shots given 56 days apart. TCRbeta repertoire sequencing was used to assess the specificity and breadth of SARS-CoV-2-reactive T cell receptors after Ad26.COV2.S vaccination. A total of approximately 30 samples were included in the TCR-sequenced set, comprising around 19 Ad26.COV2.S vaccine recipients, 5 placebo recipients and 8 SARS-CoV-2 convalescent individuals. Trial participants were randomized into five groups of five, in which low-dose or high-dose Ad26.COV2.S was given once or twice, or placebo was given on both occasions. Investigators remained blinded to trial group allocation during experiments and outcome assessment.

The V end loses 5 bases and the J end loses 4 bases, and a stretch of 11 bases separates them. Inclusive of the bounding cysteine and phenylalanine, the CDR3 is 13 residues long. Just CDR3 DNA is preserved here, 39 bases in frame from base 1. CDR1 and CDR2 are drawn from the germline V gene (reference sequence): SEHNR, FQNEAQ. Concerning this clone itself: The antigen it binds to is not known. The record has no base qualities; no much larger clone is one base away.

The immunoSEQ Assay was the method used to sequence TCRbeta CDR3 regions. After extraction, genomic DNA underwent amplification by bias-controlled multiplex PCR, followed by high-throughput sequencing. From the authors' description of their analysis: Collapsing and filtering of sequences were performed to quantify the absolute abundance of each unique TCRbeta CDR3 region. T cell fraction was estimated by normalizing TCRbeta template counts to usable DNA, which was measured by amplifying reference genes present in all nucleated cells. Repertoire TCRs were annotated as SARS-CoV-2-specific when V gene, CDR3 amino acid sequence and J gene were exactly matched to a known reactive TCR set. The reference SARS-CoV-2 TCR set was derived from MIRA and filtered for enrichment in COVID-19-positive ImmuneCODE repertoires, a step that removed public or cross-reactive TCRs. Using the MIRA antigens, annotated TCRs were further analysed by specific ORF or by position within an ORF. Breadth was defined as the number of annotated unique rearrangements divided by the total number of unique productive rearrangements, and depth was defined as the summed frequency of the annotated unique rearrangements. Two-sided Wilcoxon rank-sum tests were used to compare TCR breadth between groups. TCRdb mirrors the immuneACCESS table, restricted to in-frame sequences. Some clones are absent from its copies; in checked studies, under half trace to an unresolved V gene, and the reason for the others is unknown. V and J calls and clone size are given by that table; D and trimming were obtained from the DNA. For this sample the table gives around 450,000 clones, of which 80% to 90% were detected only once. The ten largest account for about 2.5% of the sample.

Broader findings and caveats from the paper: It was noted by the authors that total T cell responses may have been underestimated by the TCR breadth and depth analyses. Compared with placebo recipients, Ad26.COV2.S recipients showed higher spike-specific TCR breadth (P = 0.0014). Non-spike TCR breadth was comparable between vaccine and placebo recipients, consistent with the vaccine containing only spike. After vaccination, spike-specific CD8+ and CD4+ T cell responses were reported to show substantial breadth. The study was not powered to compare responses between vaccine doses or regimens.

Sample treatment or condition, as interpreted from the label and publication: around 19 received Ad26.COV2.S at low or high dose, single or two shots; about 5 received placebo; per-sample allocation not given. For vaccine and placebo recipients, the sequenced repertoires came from samples collected on day 63 after the first injection. Between 29 July and 7 August 2020, Cohort 1b enrolled fewer than 30 adults aged 18-55 years at one site in Boston, USA. Ad26.COV2.S consisted of a replication-incompetent adenovirus type 26 vector by which a prefusion-stabilized SARS-CoV-2 spike protein from the original Wuhan strain was expressed.

Source: peripheral blood, taken in a trial of Ad26.COV2.S vaccine versus placebo. This clonotype originated in a person aged 18 to 65 who received the Ad26.COV2.S COVID-19 vaccine or a placebo. Recombination linked TRBV7-9 to TRBJ1-2; TRBD1 is a weak D gene call, 5 bases matching. The CDR3 sequence is CASSRGSSYGYTF. The DNA is as follows: TGTGCCAGCAGCCGGGGGTCGTCCTATGGCTACACCTTC.